These T cell receptor beta chains were read from a single sample in a study of OX40 agonist ivuxolimab in advanced cancers. This table comes from immunoSEQ multiplex PCR, and its TCRdb copy is limited to in-frame clones, with some not included. The table shows around 57,000 clones, with over 80% occurring only once. The sequencing here drew on CD4+ or CD8+ T cells sorted from blood, taken in a trial of the OX40 agonist ivuxolimab. The receptors come from an adult with an advanced solid tumor such as melanoma, head and neck, liver or kidney cancer. Both conserved end residues are part of each CDR3. D genes are given only for firm matches. Rows give clone size only sometimes, using once, few, many, or a class for an expanded clone.

cdr3_aa cdr3_nt d_call j_call clone_size cdr3_length v_call
CASSSFPRVTKNIQYF TGTGCCAGCAGTTCCTTCCCCAGGGTTACCAAAAACATTCAGTACTTC - TRBJ2-4 - 16 TRBV28
CASSPTNYRAQETQYF TGTGCCAGCAGCCCTACAAATTACAGGGCCCAAGAGACCCAGTACTTC - TRBJ2-5 - 16 TRBV7-2
CASSSSGSAYNEQFF TGTGCCAGCAGCTCTAGCGGGAGTGCGTACAATGAGCAGTTCTTC TRBD2 TRBJ2-1 - 15 TRBV7-8
CASSFLLNTEAFF TGTGCCAGCAGTTTCCTTTTGAACACTGAAGCTTTCTTT - TRBJ1-1 few 13 TRBV27
CAWSEAGYTF TGTGCCTGGAGTGAGGCTGGCTACACCTTC - TRBJ1-2 - 10 TRBV30
CASSFRGQGNQPQHF TGTGCCAGCAGTTTCAGGGGACAGGGGAATCAGCCCCAGCATTTT TRBD1 TRBJ1-5 - 15 TRBV28
CASSDSGGSGDNEQFF TGTGCCAGCAGTGACTCTGGCGGGAGCGGGGATAATGAGCAGTTCTTC TRBD2 TRBJ2-1 - 16 TRBV6-4
CASRPILSLNTEAFF TGTGCCAGCAGACCAATTTTATCCCTGAACACTGAAGCTTTCTTT - TRBJ1-1 - 15 TRBV27
CASSPLVPGETQYF TGTGCCAGCAGCCCTCTGGTCCCGGGGGAGACCCAGTACTTC - TRBJ2-5 - 14 TRBV28
CASSLTYPSSGMSYNEQFF TGTGCCAGCAGCTTAACCTATCCTTCTAGCGGGATGTCCTACAATGAGCAGTTCTTC TRBD2 TRBJ2-1 - 19 TRBV7-6
CSASDQGVAFF TGCAGTGCTAGCGACCAGGGAGTCGCTTTCTTT - TRBJ1-1 - 11 TRBV20-1
CASSFSGDWAGNTIYF TGTGCCAGCAGCTTCTCGGGGGATTGGGCTGGAAACACCATATATTTT - TRBJ1-3 - 16 TRBV7-9
CASSDRQASSTDTQYF TGTGCCAGCAGCGATCGACAGGCATCTAGCACAGATACGCAGTATTTT - TRBJ2-3 once 16 TRBV9
CASSLGNQPQHF TGTGCCAGCAGTTTAGGGAATCAGCCCCAGCATTTT - TRBJ1-5 - 12 TRBV28
CAITAQPFFPQHF TGTGCCATCACGGCGCAGCCCTTTTTCCCTCAGCATTTT - TRBJ1-5 - 13 TRBV10-3
CASSVARATSGVHNEQFF TGTGCCAGCAGCGTAGCCAGGGCGACTAGCGGGGTACACAATGAGCAGTTCTTC TRBD2 TRBJ2-1 - 18 TRBV9
CASSSLSQGYTIYF TGTGCCAGCAGCTCCCTATCCCAGGGATACACCATATATTTT - TRBJ1-3 - 14 TRBV6-6
CASSYSGGAEAFF TGTGCCAGCAGTTACTCTGGGGGCGCTGAAGCTTTCTTT - TRBJ1-1 - 13 TRBV6-5
CASSSQGSLQAALNTEAFF TGTGCCAGCAGCTCCCAGGGTTCCTTACAGGCAGCTTTGAACACTGAAGCTTTCTTT - TRBJ1-1 once 19 TRBV7-8
CASSQEMSNSYGYTF TGCGCCAGCAGCCAAGAAATGTCTAATAGCTATGGCTACACCTTC - TRBJ1-2 - 15 TRBV4-3